This T cell receptor beta chain was sequenced during a study of blood T cell repertoires in COVID-19. Study-level information: From T cells, B-cell-depleted T cells, or PBMCs came the material, which was cDNA or gDNA.

In the source study's methods: Researchers report that nucleated cell counts were estimated from reference gene primer amplification. The method was immunoSEQ multiplex PCR; TCRdb's version includes in-frame clones alone and lacks a portion of them. V and J calls and clone size are copied from that table; D and trimming were computed from the DNA. The sample carries 99,000 or so clones, 75% to 85% recorded once. From germline, CDR1 is MNHEY and CDR2 SMNVEV (reference sequence). The junction had 13 bases not matched to a gene; V was cut back by 6 bases and J by 9 bases. The CDR3 length is 17 residues.

Sequencing was performed on peripheral blood. This chain joins TRBV27 and TRBJ2-4; 14 positions agree with TRBD2. The TCR comes from a man in his sixties with acute or convalescent COVID-19. CDR3 amino acids: CASRLEGGLAGGGIQYF. The CDR3 DNA reads as TGTGCCAGCAGGCTAGAAGGAGGACTAGCGGGGGGTGGCATTCAGTACTTC.